This TCR beta chain was sequenced for a study of CD8+ T cells in alopecia areata. Study background: Those patients who were treated received oral tofacitinib, which was given at 5 to 10 mg twice daily for moderate-to-severe alopecia areata. The protocol delivered tofacitinib for 6 to 18 months, then withdrew it for 6 months.

General study findings and limits: The study found higher clonality in lesional than normal scalp, especially in alopecia totalis/universalis.

As the sequencing template, cDNA was produced by extracting RNA and reverse transcribing it. Clones were sequenced by immunoSEQ multiplex PCR, and TCRdb holds only the in-frame ones, with some missing. In the table there are 200,000 to 250,000 clones, roughly 57% of which are singletons. For this clone: The antigen remains undetermined.

Alopecia areata patients gave lesional scalp punch biopsies and peripheral blood samples. This clonotype was sampled from a human donor with alopecia areata. The source was CD4+ T cells sorted from blood, collected at week 0.

The CDR3: CASSSWGDGYTF. DNA of the CDR3: TGTGCCAGCAGTTCGTGGGGTGATGGCTACACCTTC. The gene calls are TRBV6-5 and TRBJ1-2; D gene uncertain. This CDR3 has 12 amino acids. V was trimmed by 4 bases and J by 6 bases, leaving 9 bases between them. Germline V CDR1 and CDR2: MNHEY, SVGAGI.